A single sample gave rise to the 22 T cell receptor beta chains below, sequenced in a study of blood T cell repertoires in COVID-19. Profiling relied on immunoSEQ multiplex PCR, and the TCRdb table lists in-frame clones only, not all of them. Among under 200,000 clones, approximately 81% were seen once, and the ten largest hold less than 20%. Sequences were obtained from PBMCs or T cells enriched from blood (not recorded which). The receptors were gathered from a man between 60 and 75 years old who had recovered from COVID-19.

As regards this clone: Other DNA sequences from this sample encode an identical CDR3 as well. The chain is built from TRBV29-1 and TRBJ2-7; weak D call: TRBD2 (7 bases). The CDR3 extends over 12 amino acids. Per germline, CDR1 SQVTM and CDR2 ANQGSEA. With 2 bases removed from V and 3 bases from J, the gap between germline ends came to 8 bases. The CDR3 loop is CSVERGGYEQYF. CDR3 coding DNA: TGCAGCGTTGAAAGGGGGGGCTACGAGCAGTACTTC.

V and J are TRBV27 and TRBJ1-5; 7 bases agree with TRBD1. The CDR3 has 13 residues. Germline V gene data show CDR1 as MNHEY and CDR2 as SMNVEV (reference sequence). The trim removed 2 bases at V and 5 bases at J, leaving 0 bases unmatched. CDR3 sequence (DNA): TGTGCCAGCAGTTTAGACAGGGATCAGCCCCAGCATTTT. Its translation is CASSLDRDQPQHF.

The chain uses TRBV28 and TRBJ2-7; perhaps TRBD1 as D (6 bases). CDR1 is MDHEN and CDR2 is SYDVKM in the germline V gene. There are 12 residues in the CDR3. The germline V and J ends were trimmed by 7 bases and 2 bases, with 9 bases remaining between them. For the CDR3, the DNA is TGTGCCAGCAAGGACAGCCCCTACGAGCAGTACTTC. Protein: CASKDSPYEQYF.

The chain couples TRBV7-3 to TRBJ2-1, with 7 bases that match TRBD1. The V segment lost 2 bases and the J segment 2 bases; nucleotides outside the gene matches: 3. The germline CDR1 and CDR2 sequences are SGHTA and FQGTGA. This CDR3 spans 15 amino acids. CDR3 DNA sequence: TGTGCCAGCAGCTTAGCACAGGGGACCTACAATGAGCAGTTCTTC. It specifies CASSLAQGTYNEQFF.

Turning to this clone: This sequence may be a read error, since a much larger clone differs from it by one base. The rearrangement uses TRBV28 and TRBJ2-1, with 11 nucleotides matching TRBD2. V trimming: 5 bases; J trimming: 2 bases; junction bases outside the gene matches: 2. The germline V gene has CDR1 MDHEN and CDR2 SYDVKM. The CDR3 totals 15 residues. DNA for the CDR3: TGTGCCAGCAGTGAGACTAGCGGGGCCTACAATGAGCAGTTCTTC. Protein product: CASSETSGAYNEQFF.

The chain has TRBV6-5 and TRBJ2-2; 11 bases fit TRBD1. Germline-derived CDR1 and CDR2 are MNHEY and SVGAGI. V was pared by 4 bases and J by 6 bases, with 1 base of the junction left unmatched. This CDR3 region has 14 residues. CDR3 residues: CASSLGQGAGELFF. CDR3 coding DNA: TGTGCCAGCAGTTTGGGACAGGGGGCCGGGGAGCTGTTTTTT.

The V call is TRBV15, the J call TRBJ2-1, with TRBD2 matching 7 bases. This CDR3 has 18 amino acids. Per the germline V gene, CDR1 is LNHNV and CDR2 is YYDKDF (reference sequence). Germline trimming cut 3 bases from V and 5 bases from J; bases unmatched to any gene: 16. The CDR3 DNA reads TGTGCCACCAGCAGGGTGGCTAGCGGTACGATAAGGGACAATGAGCAGTTCTTC. Translating gives CATSRVASGTIRDNEQFF.

This chain's CDR3 is CASSPSLVTATNEKLFF. In DNA, the CDR3 is TGTGCCAGCAGCCCCTCCCTCGTGACAGCAACTAATGAAAAACTGTTTTTT. The rearrangement uses TRBV7-3 and TRBJ1-4; TRBD1 is a possible D gene (5 bases). Germline V gene sequence: CDR1 SGHTA, CDR2 FQGTGA. Trimming took off 5 bases at V and 0 bases at J, with 16 bases between the two ends. This CDR3 is built from 17 residues.

V is TRBV21-1 and J is TRBJ2-2; the DNA was not used to check the table's D call, TRBD1. TRBV21-1 constitutes a pseudogene. This CDR3 comprises 17 residues. CDR3 sequence: CASRSSQPTGQIGELFF. Here the CDR3 DNA reads TGTGCCAGCAGATCTTCCCAGCCCACAGGACAAATTGGGGAGCTGTTTTTT.

This rearrangement joins TRBV5-1 to TRBJ2-1, with 8 bases that match TRBD1. Germline CDR1 and CDR2: SGHRS and YFSETQ. Trimming at V came to 0 bases and at J to 1 base, leaving 3 bases not matched to a gene. The CDR3 is 16 residues long. This chain's CDR3 is CASSLARTGSYNEQFF. DNA of the CDR3: TGCGCCAGCAGCTTGGCCAGGACAGGGTCCTACAATGAGCAGTTCTTC. Based on the CDR3 plus reference TRBV5-1 and TRBJ2-1, the full variable domain is KAGVTQTPRYLIKTRGQQVTLSCSPISGHRSVSWYQQTPGQGLQFLFEYFSETQRNKGNFPGRFSGRQFSNSRSEMNVSTLELGDSALYLCASSLARTGSYNEQFFGPGTRLTVL.

The CDR3 loop is CASRSGLAGKDTQYF. The CDR3 bases are TGCGCCAGCAGATCGGGACTAGCGGGGAAAGATACGCAGTATTTT. This chain joins TRBV5-1 and TRBJ2-3, with 13 bases matching TRBD2. The germline V gene has CDR1 SGHRS and CDR2 YFSETQ. V trimming: 5 bases; J trimming: 5 bases; junction bases outside the gene matches: 5. The CDR3 sequence is 15 residues long.

This chain joins TRBV4-1 and TRBJ2-1, with TRBD2 matching 13 bases. The germline V gene encodes CDR1 MGHRA and CDR2 YSYEKL. Trimming removed 4 bases from V and 4 bases from J; junction bases left unmatched: 4. The CDR3 is 16 residues long. CDR3 sequence reads: CASSPRLAGGYNEQFF. The CDR3 DNA follows: TGCGCCAGCAGCCCCCGACTAGCGGGGGGATACAATGAGCAGTTCTTC.

Only one count was recorded for this clone. Germline is not matched at one junction end, which may reflect a read error. V is TRBV5-4 and J is TRBJ1-2; D possibly corresponds to TRBD1 (6 bases). The length of the CDR3 is 15 residues. CDR1 SGHNT and CDR2 YYREEE come from the germline V gene (reference sequence). CDR3 coding DNA: TGTGCCAACAGCTCTCCCCGGGACAACCCCTATGGCTACACCTTC. Its protein product is CANSSPRDNPYGYTF.

This clone showed up just once. The chain is built from TRBV4-1 and TRBJ1-2; 9 bases line up with TRBD1. The junction had 8 bases not matched to a gene; V was cut back by 0 bases and J by 3 bases. Germline CDR1 reads MGHRA; CDR2 reads YSYEKL. This CDR3 region has 17 residues. In nucleotides, the CDR3 is TGCGCCAGCAGCCAAGAGGGACTGGGACAGGGTTACTATGGCTACACCTTC. This codes for CASSQEGLGQGYYGYTF.

This clone occurred once. V gene TRBV9 combines with J gene TRBJ1-4; 10 bases align to TRBD1. The CDR3 spans 14 residues. The V and J ends lost 3 bases and 6 bases, in that order; junction bases with no gene match: 2. From germline, CDR1 is SGDLS and CDR2 YYNGEE. CDR3 region: CASSAGTGDEKLFF. CDR3 sequence (DNA): TGTGCCAGCAGCGCTGGGACAGGGGATGAAAAACTGTTTTTT.

The chain couples TRBV19 to TRBJ2-2; no reliable D call. The V end was cut by 7 bases, the J end by 0 bases, with 9 bases between. The CDR3 consists of 14 residues. Germline V gene sequence: CDR1 LNHDA, CDR2 SQIVND (reference sequence). The CDR3 DNA sequence: TGTGCCAGTAACCCAGCGCCGAACACCGGGGAGCTGTTTTTT. Amino acid sequence: CASNPAPNTGELFF.

CDR3 sequence (DNA): TGTGCCAGCAGCGTGGGGCCGACGGGAGATACGCAGTATTTT. This sequence encodes CASSVGPTGDTQYF. V usage is TRBV9 and J usage is TRBJ2-3; D perhaps matches TRBD1 (5 bases). This CDR3 has 14 amino acids. Between the trimmed V and J ends, which lost 2 bases and 5 bases, there was a span of 12 bases. Looked up from germline, CDR1 is SGDLS and CDR2 is YYNGEE.

V gene TRBV3-1 (or the pseudogene TRBV3-2) combines with J gene TRBJ2-3; no firm D call. Germline V lookup: CDR1 LGHDT, CDR2 YNNKEL (reference sequence). This CDR3 is 13 amino acids long. Trimming took off 8 bases at V and 4 bases at J, with 13 bases between the two ends. In DNA form, the CDR3 reads TGTGCCAGCCGTAGCCTAGGCGCAGATACGCAGTATTTT. This gives the protein CASRSLGADTQYF.

The genes are TRBV5-1 and TRBJ2-7, with 12 bases lining up with TRBD1. V shed 1 base, J shed 6 bases, and the junction held 5 bases outside the gene matches. The CDR3 sequence is 15 residues long. The germline gives CDR1 SGHRS, CDR2 YFSETQ. The CDR3 loop is CASSLSGTGGGEQYF. The CDR3 nucleotides read TGCGCCAGCAGCTTGTCCGGGACAGGGGGCGGCGAGCAGTACTTC.

About this clone: The junction does not match germline at one end; this may be a read error. J is TRBJ1-5 and V is TRBV11-2; D may be TRBD1 (6 bases). Looked up from germline, CDR1 is SGHAT and CDR2 is FQNNGV. This CDR3 region has 15 residues. The CDR3 here is CASSIETGLNQPQHF. CDR3 sequence (DNA): TGTGCCAGCAGCATAGAGACAGGATTGAATCAGCCCCAGCATTTT.

This clone has more than one count but fewer than ten. The chain has TRBV6-1 and TRBJ2-3; 11 nucleotides align to TRBD2. V was pared by 4 bases and J by 4 bases, with 13 bases of the junction left unmatched. Germline loops: CDR1 MNHNS, CDR2 SASEGT. The CDR3 runs to 18 residues. As DNA, the CDR3 is TGTGCCAGCAGTGGGACCGGGACTAGCGGATCCTATGCAGATACGCAGTATTTT. This gives the protein CASSGTGTSGSYADTQYF.

The sample holds one count of this clone. This same CDR3 is encoded by further DNA sequences in the sample. V usage is TRBV11-2 and J usage is TRBJ1-1; D is unresolved. The ends were cut back, 0 bases at V and 3 bases at J, with 5 bases in the middle. The CDR3 loop spans 13 amino acids. Germline CDR1 and CDR2: SGHAT and FQNNGV. The CDR3 spells CASSLDRDTEAFF. In DNA, the CDR3 is TGTGCCAGCAGCTTAGACCGGGACACTGAAGCTTTCTTT.